This entry features one T cell receptor (beta chain) sequence. Its antigen specificity is not known. Nothing much larger sits one base from this clone, and base qualities are not available. This record comes from a study of cytomegalovirus exposure and HLA in healthy donors (dated by TCRdb to about 2017). About the investigation overall: An earlier analysis of several hundred of the donors reported under 300 Gb of sequence data and 117 million unique TCR beta sequences obtained from about 200 million T cells. An early release that covered fewer than 800 HLA-typed donors contained approximately 300 gigabases of sequencing data and tens of millions of unique TCR sequences. Of the roughly 390 genotyped donors, roughly 76% were placed in the genetic ancestry cluster associated with self-reported Caucasian donors. The study aimed to test whether cataloging public T cell receptors could reveal signatures of past pathogen exposure. The T cell repertoires of 700 or so subjects were profiled by immunosequencing and related to cytomegalovirus serostatus. In addition to the first cohort of roughly 700 subjects, a separate validation cohort of over 90 different subjects was used. To predict cytomegalovirus infection status, the study brought together high-throughput TCR immunosequencing, statistical association of individual TCRs with disease status, and machine learning. A later analysis re-analyzed previously published TCR beta repertoires from approximately 700 donors and added high-resolution HLA genotyping to study TCR occurrence patterns. In the later analysis, no new phenotypic data were used to find candidate immune exposures; instead, reliance was placed on TCR beta sequences and their occurrence across donors. In an earlier analysis of a few hundred of the donors, high-throughput TCR beta sequencing was used to judge whether each TCR beta V gene segment behaved as functional or pseudogenic. Donor age, sex, ethnicity and CMV serostatus were compiled alongside the repertoire data. In a later genetic analysis, genome-wide SNP genotypes for about 55% of the roughly 700 donors were used, and that subset was treated as a discovery cohort. All discovery cohort repertoires had been generated using a single sequencing platform. Both class I and class II loci were covered by HLA typing, at four-digit resolution. The number of donors typed differed by locus, with about 629-640 for A, B, C, DRB1 and DQB1, around 520 for DQA1, over 600 for DPA1, and around 430 for DPB1. Four to six DR-DQ haplotypes were handled as single units for association and clustering, since linkage in the cohort was strong. Among some 410 genotyped donors of the cohort, an average of about 240,000 unique TCR beta nucleotide sequences were sequenced per donor, around 20% of them non-productive.

Receptor libraries were prepared by the immunoSEQ multiplex PCR assay. For the multiplex PCR, a mixture combining 60 forward primers for TCR Vbeta segments and 13 reverse primers for TCR Jbeta segments was used. Amplification of the CDR3 region of rearranged TCR beta genes was performed with a multiplex PCR assay on genomic DNA. Amplified TCR beta libraries were sequenced as 87-base-pair reads on the Illumina HiSeq System. The authors processed their data as follows. A later analysis counted about 80 million unique TCR beta chains across the 650 to 700 repertoires, and about 10 million of these chains were shared by at least two donors. A nearest-neighbor algorithm error-corrected the raw reads and collapsed the reads into unique sequences, merging closely related sequences to remove PCR and sequencing errors. V, D and J gene segments were assigned by aligning CDR3 sequences to IMGT reference sequences. For a sequence to be retained, a match of at least six nucleotides was required to both a V gene segment and a J gene segment. Rearrangements were called productive when the CDR3 lacked stop codons and stayed in frame with V and J; all others were non-productive. Following IMGT convention, CDR3 was defined as the stretch from the second conserved V-encoded cysteine up to the conserved J-encoded phenylalanine. In an earlier analysis of some 550 of the donors, sequences lacking an unambiguous match to a single V gene segment were excluded. An earlier analysis of a few hundred of the donors called V segments functional above 56.7% productive rearrangements and segregating when the between-donor standard deviation exceeded 5%. A statistical classification framework was built to diagnose cytomegalovirus status from the catalog of TCR beta chain sequences. In a later analysis, TCR nucleotide sequences were compared against IMGT/GENE-DB human TR gene sequences so that V and J genes could be assigned. A later analysis assigned CDR3 sequences and most-parsimonious VDJ recombination scenarios with the TCRdist pipeline. In a later analysis, every TCR beta chain was defined by the combination of its CDR3 amino acid sequence and its V-gene family, and reads without a unique V-gene family were dropped. A later analysis removed 550 to 650 highly shared, low-generation-probability nucleotide sequences to deal with suspected cross-contamination and a sequencing artifact. In a later analysis, a clonal expansion index for each public chain was calculated from normalized within-repertoire ranks of inferred template counts. Generation probabilities in a later analysis came from a VDJ recombination model fitted to out-of-frame rearrangements, and those results were checked against IGoR. Hypergeometric tests were used in a later analysis to score TCR-TCR, TCR-HLA and TCR-CMV co-occurrence, with a repertoire-size bias correction applied to the TCR pairs. A later analysis estimated false discovery rates by permuting HLA or CMV assignments 20 times. In a later analysis, co-occurring TCRs were grouped with DBSCAN, and TCRdist sequence similarity was added when clustering was performed within HLA-allele-positive subsets. Repertoires with fewer than 30,000 or more than 120,000 public chains were left out of co-occurrence clustering, as were five repertoires with anomalous nucleotide sharing. Not all clones reach the TCRdb copy of this immuneACCESS table, which keeps in-frame sequences only. Checked studies attribute under half of the gap to unresolved V genes and leave the rest unexplained. V, J and clone size reflect that table, while D and trimming were determined from the DNA. The sample contains some 98,000 clones, about 80% of them found a single time. The top ten hold 3% to 4% of the sample.

Trimming leaves V shorter by 5 bases and J shorter by 3 bases, with the junction holding 11 bases beyond the gene matches. From the germline V gene, CDR1 is SGHVS and CDR2 is FQNEAQ. Including cysteine and phenylalanine, the CDR3 has 16 amino acids. The read is trimmed to its CDR3 DNA, 48 bases read in frame from base 1. What the study reported, not specific to this receptor: Because counts were too low, about 18 rarely observed V segments, including chromosome 9 orphons, were excluded from the earlier analysis of 587 of the donors. A later analysis found that TCR association rates varied across HLA loci, with DRB1 alleles showing the most associated TCRs and HLA-C alleles the fewest. Linkage disequilibrium might explain the correlated functional status among segregating V segments, but an unknown experimental factor could not be excluded. According to a later analysis, most CMV-associated TCR beta chains appeared to be HLA-restricted, and the HLA associations seemed to be driven largely by CMV exposure. In vitro tests confirmed that three of the cytomegalovirus-associated TCR beta chains recognize cytomegalovirus antigens. This cohort had only TCR beta chains sequenced, and the lack of alpha or paired-chain data limited which features could be detected. In the study, some 160 TCR beta chains were listed as associated with cytomegalovirus. When HLA alleles, especially DR and DQ, strongly co-occurred, TCR associations were difficult to assign to individual alleles. A later analysis associated 16,951 TCR beta sequences with specific HLA alleles at a false discovery rate of 0.05. A group of highly shared sequence variants was considered likely to be a technical artifact of the sequencing pipeline. In a later analysis, HLA-associated TCR beta chains were found to be more clonally expanded and to have lower generation probabilities than equally common non-associated chains. Presence/absence analyses assumed roughly uniform sequencing depth across donors, an assumption that may not hold. A further reported finding was that TCR beta sequences accurately predicted the HLA-A and HLA-B alleles for most subjects in the first cohort. Cytomegalovirus status was reported to be diagnosed by the classifier with high specificity and sensitivity in both the original and validation cohorts. Compared with the approximately 720-donor mean, donors in an Asian-associated ancestry cluster had fewer N-insertions in productive TCRs, according to a later genetic analysis. In a later analysis, several top co-occurrence clusters were reported to appear linked to parvovirus B19, influenza, CMV and Epstein-Barr virus. Because some donors lacked HLA typing at each locus, the association tests relied only on the typed subset. The only immune exposure information available for the cohort was CMV serostatus. The 87-base-pair reads could not distinguish some IMGT-functional V segments, including TRBV6-2 and TRBV6-3, so those segments were excluded. In an earlier analysis of around 600 of the donors, most TCR beta V segments appeared in productive rearrangements about 87% or about 30% of the time, broadly matching IMGT annotations. The authors suggested that the approach could potentially be extended to other disease states and immunological phenotypes. In a later genetic analysis, a missense DCLRE1C variant was associated with V-gene and J-gene trimming of TCR beta chains, and the association was replicated in an independent cohort. Most TCR sequences were observed very rarely across donors, whereas some public TCRs were present in many individuals.

The cohort was made up of under 800 healthy bone marrow donors. At the time of sampling, every cohort member was nominally healthy, though immune exposures that went unrecorded were likely present. The donor was CMV seropositive and was included in the group of 250 to 300 seropositive cohort members. Each donor provided a peripheral blood sample, and peripheral blood mononuclear cells were used for TCR beta sequencing. Genomic DNA was extracted from the blood cell samples with the Qiagen DNeasy Blood Extraction Kit. The sequence came from a female donor in good health and CMV-seropositive. The rearranged segments are TRBV7-8 and TRBJ2-7, with 9 bases in between that match TRBD2. The sequenced sample consisted of PBMCs. This receptor has the CDR3 CASSPEGLAFNYEQYF. The DNA reads as follows: TGTGCCAGCAGCCCGGAGGGACTAGCTTTTAACTACGAGCAGTACTTC.